This is a list of T cell receptor beta chains from one sample in a study of early T cells in non-severe SARS-CoV-2 infection. Via MiXCR, TCRdb re-called the 5' RACE reads, giving one row per CDR3 protein. Of about 57,000 distinct CDR3 sequences listed, about an eighth are singletons. Sequenced input: whole blood. The receptors were gathered from an adult who was a healthcare worker with PCR-confirmed SARS-CoV-2 infection or an uninfected control (not recorded which). The CDR3 runs from the conserved cysteine through the conserved F or W. The order of the fields is CDR3 DNA, CDR3 protein, J gene, clone size, D gene, V gene. The D gene is left open where the match is weak. The size field is filled for only some rows; it gives once, few, many or a size class.

CDR3nt: TGTGCCATCAAGGTTGGGGGCCAGAACACTGAAGCTTTCTTT
CDR3aa: CAIKVGGQNTEAFF
j_gene: TRBJ1-1
abundance: many
d_gene: .
v_gene: TRBV10-3

CDR3nt: TGTGCCAGTACAGGGGCAGTCTACGAGCAGTACTTC
CDR3aa: CASTGAVYEQYF
j_gene: TRBJ2-7
abundance: many
d_gene: .
v_gene: TRBV19

CDR3nt: TGTGCCGGCAGCCCAAACAGGGGGAGCACCGGGGAGCTGTTTTTT
CDR3aa: CAGSPNRGSTGELFF
j_gene: TRBJ2-2
abundance: .
d_gene: TRBD1
v_gene: TRBV7-3

CDR3nt: TGTGCCAGCATGCCGGACAGCGAAGCTTTCTTT
CDR3aa: CASMPDSEAFF
j_gene: TRBJ1-1
abundance: .
d_gene: .
v_gene: TRBV2

CDR3nt: TGTGCCGGCAGCGCATGGGGCGCAGGGCGATACAATGAGCAGTTCTTC
CDR3aa: CAGSAWGAGRYNEQFF
j_gene: TRBJ2-1
abundance: .
d_gene: .
v_gene: TRBV7-8

CDR3nt: TGTGCCAGCTCGCCTCGGCCCCCTAATTCACCCCTCCACTTT
CDR3aa: CASSPRPPNSPLHF
j_gene: TRBJ1-6
abundance: many
d_gene: .
v_gene: TRBV6-1

CDR3nt: TGTGCCAGCGGGATGGACGCGCGCCGGTACTTC
CDR3aa: CASGMDARRYF
j_gene: TRBJ2-5
abundance: many
d_gene: .
v_gene: TRBV6-2/TRBV6-3

CDR3nt: TGTGCCAGCAGCCAACGGACAGGGAGCACTGAAGCTTTCTTT
CDR3aa: CASSQRTGSTEAFF
j_gene: TRBJ1-1
abundance: .
d_gene: TRBD1
v_gene: TRBV28

CDR3nt: TGTGCCAGCTCTCCCGGGACAGGGAACATGAACACTGAAGCTTTCTTT
CDR3aa: CASSPGTGNMNTEAFF
j_gene: TRBJ1-1
abundance: few
d_gene: TRBD1
v_gene: TRBV12-3/TRBV12-4

CDR3nt: TGTGCCAGCAGCTTGGTACCTAGGGTCGATTCACCCCTCCACTTT
CDR3aa: CASSLVPRVDSPLHF
j_gene: TRBJ1-6
abundance: many
d_gene: .
v_gene: TRBV5-4

CDR3nt: TGCAGCGTTGAAAGGCAGGGGGCATACGAGCAGTACTTC
CDR3aa: CSVERQGAYEQYF
j_gene: TRBJ2-7
abundance: .
d_gene: TRBD1
v_gene: TRBV29-1

CDR3nt: TGTGCCAGCAGTTGGGTATTCGGCTACACCTTC
CDR3aa: CASSWVFGYTF
j_gene: TRBJ1-2
abundance: .
d_gene: .
v_gene: TRBV6-2/TRBV6-3

CDR3nt: TGTGCCAGCAGTTTAAGGGAGGGACCGGGCGGCTACACCTTC
CDR3aa: CASSLREGPGGYTF
j_gene: TRBJ1-2
abundance: .
d_gene: .
v_gene: TRBV12-3/TRBV12-4

CDR3nt: TGTGCCAGCAGTAGACTAGCGGGGCCGAGCACAGATACGCAGTATTTT
CDR3aa: CASSRLAGPSTDTQYF
j_gene: TRBJ2-3
abundance: many
d_gene: TRBD2
v_gene: TRBV27

CDR3nt: TGCAGTGCGAGAACAGAAATCACGAACTATGGCTACACCTTC
CDR3aa: CSARTEITNYGYTF
j_gene: TRBJ1-2
abundance: few
d_gene: .
v_gene: TRBV20-1

CDR3nt: TGCGCCAGCAGCCTTAGTAGGGGTATTTACAATGAGCAGTTCTTC
CDR3aa: CASSLSRGIYNEQFF
j_gene: TRBJ2-1
abundance: few
d_gene: .
v_gene: TRBV4-3

CDR3nt: TGCAGTGCTAGGTTAGGACACCATCGGGGAGAGACCCAGTACTTC
CDR3aa: CSARLGHHRGETQYF
j_gene: TRBJ2-5
abundance: .
d_gene: .
v_gene: TRBV20-1

CDR3nt: TGTGCCAGCAGCCAAGATGCGAACGGGGAGGAGACCCAGTACTTC
CDR3aa: CASSQDANGEETQYF
j_gene: TRBJ2-5
abundance: once
d_gene: .
v_gene: TRBV4-2

CDR3nt: TGTGCCACCAGTGATCCTAGCACAGATACGCAGTATTTT
CDR3aa: CATSDPSTDTQYF
j_gene: TRBJ2-3
abundance: many
d_gene: .
v_gene: TRBV24-1

CDR3nt: TGTGCCAGCAGTTCCGCTGCTTGGCGGGGGGGCTATGAGCAGTTCTTC
CDR3aa: CASSSAAWRGGYEQFF
j_gene: TRBJ2-1
abundance: many
d_gene: TRBD2
v_gene: TRBV12-3/TRBV12-4

CDR3nt: TGCAGCGTTGAAGATCTTGAGACAATCATCCCAACCCAGTACTTC
CDR3aa: CSVEDLETIIPTQYF
j_gene: TRBJ2-5
abundance: many
d_gene: .
v_gene: TRBV29-1

CDR3nt: TGTGCCAGCAGCGTAGGGAGGAGCACTAACTATGGCTACACCTTC
CDR3aa: CASSVGRSTNYGYTF
j_gene: TRBJ1-2
abundance: many
d_gene: .
v_gene: TRBV9

CDR3nt: TGTGCCAGCAGCTTGGCGAAGGGGGCCGGGGAGCTGTTTTTT
CDR3aa: CASSLAKGAGELFF
j_gene: TRBJ2-2
abundance: many
d_gene: .
v_gene: TRBV5-4

CDR3nt: TGTGCCAGCAGATCCGGGAGATCTGAGCAGTTCTTC
CDR3aa: CASRSGRSEQFF
j_gene: TRBJ2-1
abundance: many
d_gene: .
v_gene: TRBV12-3/TRBV12-4

CDR3nt: TGTGCCAGCAGCTTAGACAGATACTACGAGCAGTACTTC
CDR3aa: CASSLDRYYEQYF
j_gene: TRBJ2-7
abundance: few
d_gene: .
v_gene: TRBV11-2

CDR3nt: TGTGCCAGCAGTTTTACCGGGGAGCTGTTTTTT
CDR3aa: CASSFTGELFF
j_gene: TRBJ2-2
abundance: .
d_gene: .
v_gene: TRBV12-3/TRBV12-4

CDR3nt: TGTGCCAGCAGCAGACTAGCCAGAGCAGATACGCAGTATTTT
CDR3aa: CASSRLARADTQYF
j_gene: TRBJ2-3
abundance: .
d_gene: TRBD2
v_gene: TRBV9

CDR3nt: TGCGCCAGCAGCTTGGCTGCAGGGCTAACAGATACGCAGTATTTT
CDR3aa: CASSLAAGLTDTQYF
j_gene: TRBJ2-3
abundance: many
d_gene: .
v_gene: TRBV5-1

CDR3nt: TGTGCCAGCAGCTGGACAGGGGAAAGCACAGATACGCAGTATTTT
CDR3aa: CASSWTGESTDTQYF
j_gene: TRBJ2-3
abundance: many
d_gene: TRBD1
v_gene: TRBV7-3

CDR3nt: TGCGCCAGCAGCACGGACACCAGCACAGATACGCAGTATTTT
CDR3aa: CASSTDTSTDTQYF
j_gene: TRBJ2-3
abundance: many
d_gene: .
v_gene: TRBV5-1

CDR3nt: TGTGCCAGCAGCCTAGGGAGACAAGAGACCCAGTACTTC
CDR3aa: CASSLGRQETQYF
j_gene: TRBJ2-5
abundance: many
d_gene: .
v_gene: TRBV4-2

CDR3nt: TGTGCCAGCAGCTTAGATGGAAGCGGGGGGCCCGGGGGTACGCAGTATTTT
CDR3aa: CASSLDGSGGPGGTQYF
j_gene: TRBJ2-3
abundance: many
d_gene: TRBD2
v_gene: TRBV11-2

CDR3nt: TGCAGTGCTAGCGCTACAGGGAAAAGAAGCAATCAGCCCCAGCATTTT
CDR3aa: CSASATGKRSNQPQHF
j_gene: TRBJ1-5
abundance: few
d_gene: .
v_gene: TRBV20-1

CDR3nt: TGTGCCAGCAGCCACCCTAGCGGGGGGAGGAAGACCCAGTACTTC
CDR3aa: CASSHPSGGRKTQYF
j_gene: TRBJ2-5
abundance: many
d_gene: TRBD2
v_gene: TRBV11-2

CDR3nt: TGTGCCAGCACTAGCGGGGGCCACCTTTCCCTCTTC
CDR3aa: CASTSGGHLSLF
j_gene: TRBJ2-1
abundance: .
d_gene: TRBD2
v_gene: TRBV6-6

CDR3nt: TGCAGTGCCGACGGGACTAGCAGCACAGATACGCAGTATTTT
CDR3aa: CSADGTSSTDTQYF
j_gene: TRBJ2-3
abundance: many
d_gene: TRBD2
v_gene: TRBV20-1

CDR3nt: TGCAGTGCTAGGCAGGTTTACAATGAGCAGTTCTTC
CDR3aa: CSARQVYNEQFF
j_gene: TRBJ2-1
abundance: many
d_gene: .
v_gene: TRBV20-1